The 27 T cell receptor beta chains listed next were all sequenced from one sample in a study of T cell responses to AZD1222 COVID-19 vaccine. The protocol was immunoSEQ multiplex PCR, while the TCRdb copy is restricted to in-frame clones and leaves out a portion. In the table there are about 42,000 clones, roughly 88% of which are singletons. This material consisted of peripheral blood, taken 28 days after the second AZD1222 dose. All receptors derive from an adult who received the AZD1222 COVID-19 vaccine.

CDR3 in amino acids: CASSFSLGTTDTQYF. The CDR3 DNA reads TGTGCCAGCAGCTTCTCCCTCGGAACCACAGATACGCAGTATTTT. V is TRBV7-3 and J is TRBJ2-3; D not resolved. Trimming took 3 bases from V and 2 from J, leaving 12 bases between them. Per germline, CDR1 SGHTA and CDR2 FQGTGA. This CDR3 comprises 15 residues.

The chain recombines TRBV7-3 with TRBJ2-7; D uncertain. Germline lookup yields CDR1 SGHTA and CDR2 FQGTGA. Trimming took 5 bases from V and 3 from J, leaving 8 bases between them. The CDR3 spans 12 residues. The CDR3 DNA reads TGTGCCAGCAGCCCTAATAGCTACGAGCAGTACTTC. Encoded protein: CASSPNSYEQYF.

This clone has only one observation. This chain connects TRBV7-9 to TRBJ1-1, with TRBD1 identical over 11 bases. CDR3 length: 14 residues. The trim removed 5 bases at V and 3 bases at J, leaving 2 bases unmatched. From germline, CDR1 is SEHNR and CDR2 FQNEAQ (reference sequence). The chain's CDR3 is CASSKGQGDTEAFF. CDR3 in DNA: TGTGCCAGCAGCAAGGGACAGGGGGACACTGAAGCTTTCTTT.

The chain links TRBV5-5 to TRBJ2-3, with 7 bases lining up with TRBD2. Germline lookup yields CDR1 SGHKS and CDR2 YYEKEE (reference sequence). This CDR3 contains 13 residues. The V segment lost 2 bases and the J segment 12 bases; nucleotides outside the gene matches: 9. The CDR3 is CASSFKRGEGQYF. CDR3 DNA: TGTGCCAGCAGCTTTAAGCGGGGAGAGGGTCAGTATTTT.

V and J are TRBV6-4 and TRBJ1-2, with a weak D call TRBD1 (5 bases). CDR1 and CDR2 (germline): MRHNA, SNTAGT. V dropped 2 bases and J dropped 6 bases, with 10 bases sitting between them. The CDR3 length is 13 residues. This CDR3 is CASSDGGENGYTF. Written as DNA, the CDR3 is TGTGCCAGCAGTGACGGGGGAGAAAATGGCTACACCTTC.

The chain combines TRBV27 with TRBJ1-6, with 7 bases aligning to TRBD1. Germline lookup yields CDR1 MNHEY and CDR2 SMNVEV (reference sequence). After removal of 0 bases from V and 0 bases from J, the junction contained 8 bases not matched to a gene. The CDR3 spans 19 residues. CDR3 sequence: CASSLSVPGQFSYNSPLHF. CDR3 coding DNA: TGTGCCAGCAGTTTATCGGTCCCGGGACAGTTCTCCTATAATTCACCCCTCCACTTT.

In its sample, this clone was seen a few times. The CDR3 coding sequence is TGCAGTGCTAGTGGCGTAGCGGGAGAATTGGAGACCCAGTACTTC. This sequence encodes CSASGVAGELETQYF. V is TRBV20-1 and J is TRBJ2-5, with 9 nucleotides matching TRBD2. CDR1 and CDR2 (germline): DFQATT, SNEGSKA (reference sequence). This CDR3 has 15 amino acids. V shed 3 bases, J shed 5 bases, and the junction held 10 bases outside the gene matches.

The genes are TRBV29-1 and TRBJ1-4; D ambiguous. Germline assignment: CDR1 SQVTM and CDR2 ANQGSEA. Trimming shortened V by 4 bases and J by 7 bases, and 16 bases separated the two germline ends. The CDR3 runs to 14 residues. The CDR3 region is CSVGREYPAEKLFF. In nucleotides, the CDR3 is TGCAGCGTTGGGAGGGAATATCCAGCTGAAAAACTGTTTTTT. Together with reference TRBV29-1 and TRBJ1-4, the CDR3 gives the full variable domain: SAVISQKPSRDICQRGTSLTIQCQVDSQVTMMFWYRQQPGQSLTLIATANQGSEATYESGFVIDKFPISRPNLTFSTLTVSNMSPEDSSIYLCSVGREYPAEKLFFGSGTQLSVL.

The chain has TRBV18 and TRBJ2-7, with D perhaps being TRBD1 or TRBD2 (7 bases each). With 3 bases removed from V and 5 bases from J, the gap between germline ends came to 14 bases. The germline CDR1 and CDR2 sequences are KGHSH and LQKENI. The CDR3 sequence is 14 residues long. The CDR3: CASSPRQGGDEQYF. CDR3 DNA sequence: TGTGCCAGCTCACCCCGCCAGGGGGGGGACGAGCAGTACTTC.

This rearrangement joins TRBV3-1 (or the pseudogene TRBV3-2) to TRBJ1-6, with unresolved D. The V gene lost 4 bases and the J gene lost 10 bases, with 8 bases spanning the gap. This CDR3 is 12 amino acids long. Germline CDR1 LGHDT, CDR2 YNNKEL (reference sequence). The CDR3 DNA is TGTGCCAGCAGCCGGGTGGGATCACCCCTCCACTTT. This sequence encodes CASSRVGSPLHF.

The chain joins TRBV2 to TRBJ1-2; no reliable D call. Per germline, CDR1 SNHLY and CDR2 FYNNEI. The germline V and J ends were trimmed by 3 bases and 4 bases, with 6 bases remaining between them. The CDR3 length is 12 residues. The CDR3 nucleotides are TGTGCCAGCAGTGACCTGAGCTATGGCTACACCTTC. Translated: CASSDLSYGYTF.

This clone was recorded a few times. The gene calls are TRBV6-2 or TRBV6-3 and TRBJ2-5, with TRBD2 matching over 10 bases. The trim removed 5 bases at V and 7 bases at J, leaving 10 bases unmatched. Germline V lookup: CDR1 MNHEY, CDR2 SVGEGT. The CDR3 has 15 residues. The CDR3 is CASSTRTSGPGTQYF. The CDR3 DNA reads TGTGCCAGCAGTACGCGGACTAGCGGTCCGGGGACCCAGTACTTC.

The rearrangement uses TRBV25-1 and TRBJ1-4; the D is unclear. V lost 5 bases and J 4 bases, leaving 8 bases between the germline ends. This CDR3 has 13 residues. From germline, CDR1 is MGHDK and CDR2 SYGVNS. The CDR3 here is CASSLGSNEKLFF. The DNA of the CDR3 is TGTGCCAGCAGTTTAGGGAGTAATGAAAAACTGTTTTTT.

The J gene is TRBJ2-1, the V gene TRBV4-3, with TRBD2 matching over 8 bases. This CDR3 is built from 15 residues. Germline V gene data show CDR1 as LGHNA and CDR2 as YSLEER. Unmatched junction bases numbered 8, after V lost 4 bases and J lost 6 bases. For the CDR3, the DNA is TGCGCCAGCAGCCTCCTAGCGGGTGGGGCCAATGAGCAGTTCTTC. It is translated as CASSLLAGGANEQFF.

The chain recombines TRBV3-1 (or the pseudogene TRBV3-2) with TRBJ1-4, with a weak D call TRBD1 (5 bases). Germline-derived CDR1 and CDR2 are LGHDT and YNNKEL (reference sequence). CDR3 length: 14 amino acids. Trimming left V 8 bases short and J 6 bases short, with 16 bases between. For the CDR3, the DNA is TGTGCCAGCGGACCGGGACCTACTTATGAAAAACTGTTTTTT. Amino acids: CASGPGPTYEKLFF.

This chain connects TRBV24-1 to TRBJ2-7; 8 nucleotides align to TRBD2. V dropped 5 bases and J dropped 3; count of bases not matched to a gene: 8. There are 15 residues in the CDR3. Germline CDR1 KGHDR, CDR2 SFDVKD. This CDR3 is CATSGGSGKSYEQYF. The CDR3 region has the DNA TGTGCCACCAGTGGCGGTAGCGGGAAAAGCTACGAGCAGTACTTC.

This clone was seen a single time. The gene calls are TRBV3-1 (or the pseudogene TRBV3-2) and TRBJ2-1; a possible D gene is TRBD1 (5 bases). V dropped 4 bases and J dropped 10 bases, with 8 bases sitting between them. The CDR3 totals 11 residues. Germline V gene data show CDR1 as LGHDT and CDR2 as YNNKEL (reference sequence). This CDR3 reads CASSLRQEQFF. The CDR3 coding sequence is TGTGCCAGCAGCCTTCGACAGGAGCAGTTCTTC.

The gene calls are TRBV5-1 and TRBJ2-1; D gene uncertain. The V gene's germline CDR1 is SGHRS and CDR2 YFSETQ. The CDR3 length is 16 residues. V was shortened by 4 bases and J by 0 bases, with 14 bases between the two germline ends. CDR3 loop: CASSPNPLSSYNEQFF. Written as DNA, the CDR3 is TGCGCCAGCAGCCCAAACCCCTTAAGCTCCTACAATGAGCAGTTCTTC.

This chain uses TRBV30 with TRBJ1-2; 9 bases map to TRBD1. The V and J ends lost 3 bases and 7 bases, in that order; junction bases with no gene match: 12. The CDR3 loop spans 15 amino acids. CDR1 is GTSNPN and CDR2 is SVGIG in the germline V gene (reference sequence). CDR3: CAWRKRDRDHTGYTF. In DNA form, the CDR3 reads TGTGCCTGGAGGAAGCGGGACAGGGACCACACTGGCTACACCTTC.

There are a few counts of this clone. V and J are TRBV27 and TRBJ1-1, with D maybe TRBD1 (5 bases). The CDR3 is 17 residues long. V gave up 2 bases and J gave up 2 bases, with 18 bases separating them. In germline, CDR1 is MNHEY, CDR2 SMNVEV (reference sequence). CDR3 bases: TGTGCCAGCAGTTTAAGGGGTTTTGGGCAGGCAAACACTGAAGCTTTCTTT. Encoded protein: CASSLRGFGQANTEAFF.

The gene calls are TRBV4-2 and TRBJ2-3, with D maybe TRBD1 (6 bases). Germline V CDR1 and CDR2: LGHNA, YNFKEQ. The V end was cut by 0 bases, the J end by 4 bases, with 11 bases between. CDR3 length: 15 residues. The CDR3 nucleotides are TGTGCCAGCAGCCAAGATAGCAGGGGACCAGATACGCAGTATTTT. Protein product: CASSQDSRGPDTQYF.

The J gene is TRBJ1-2, the V gene TRBV27; D uncertain. The CDR3 consists of 13 residues. V was cut by 2 bases and J by 8 bases, with 12 bases left in between. Germline V gives CDR1 MNHEY, CDR2 SMNVEV (reference sequence). The CDR3 loop reads CASSLHVSRGYTF. The CDR3 DNA is TGTGCCAGCAGTTTACACGTCTCAAGGGGCTACACCTTC.

This clone was seen a single time. This chain joins TRBV6-5 and TRBJ2-5; D gene unclear. Germline V gives CDR1 MNHEY, CDR2 SVGAGI. The V and J ends lost 2 bases and 4 bases respectively, with 11 bases between them. This CDR3 spans 14 amino acids. CDR3 sequence: CASSYGLVGETQYF. DNA of the CDR3: TGTGCCAGCAGTTACGGGCTAGTTGGAGAGACCCAGTACTTC.

This chain links TRBV5-1 with TRBJ2-1; 9 positions agree with TRBD1. The CDR3 is 12 amino acids. CDR1 is SGHRS and CDR2 is YFSETQ in the germline V gene. Unmatched junction bases numbered 3, after V lost 7 bases and J lost 7 bases. CDR3 in amino acids: CASGTGYNEQFF. The CDR3 nucleotides are TGCGCCAGCGGGACAGGGTATAATGAGCAGTTCTTC.

V usage is TRBV27 and J usage is TRBJ1-6; D unresolved. Germline-derived CDR1 and CDR2 are MNHEY and SMNVEV (reference sequence). Trimming shortened V by 1 base and J by 1 base, and 11 bases separated the two germline ends. There are 17 residues in the CDR3. This CDR3 is CASSLWVGYSYNSPLHF. CDR3 nucleotides: TGTGCCAGCAGTTTATGGGTCGGGTATTCCTATAATTCACCCCTCCACTTT.

The chain uses TRBV9 and TRBJ2-7; D not certain. Per germline, CDR1 SGDLS and CDR2 YYNGEE. Trimming took 5 bases from V and 2 from J, leaving 17 bases between them. This CDR3 contains 15 residues. The CDR3 DNA sequence: TGTGCCAGCAGTCTTAAGGTGGGGTCGACCTACGAGCAGTACTTC. Translation gives CASSLKVGSTYEQYF.

The chain links TRBV7-3 to TRBJ2-1; 7 bases align to TRBD2. V gave up 5 bases and J gave up 4 bases; unmatched junction bases: 8. CDR3 size: 15 residues. Germline V gene data show CDR1 as SGHTA and CDR2 as FQGTGA. The CDR3 spells CASSEGTTVYNEQFF. The DNA for the CDR3 is TGTGCCAGCAGCGAGGGGACTACCGTGTACAATGAGCAGTTCTTC.